The entry that follows covers one T cell receptor (beta chain) sequence. Profiling relied on immunoSEQ multiplex PCR, and the TCRdb table lists in-frame clones only, not all of them. This sample carries roughly 420,000 clones, approximately 88% of them seen once, and the ten largest clones take approximately 1%. Participants were aged about 18 to 95 years, lived in 25 or so US areas, and enrolled virtually. Cohorts were based on clinical histories the participants reported. The data originate from a study of blood T cell repertoires in COVID-19. Turning to the study itself: Donors in the United States, Italy and Spain gave samples during acute or convalescent COVID-19. Nucleic acid was either cDNA or gDNA, and it came from T cells, B-cell-depleted T cells, or PBMCs.

Trimming removed 0 bases at V and 0 bases at J, with 6 bases between. The CDR3 runs to 14 residues. The germline gives CDR1 GTSNPN, CDR2 SVGIG (reference sequence). Specimen: PBMCs or T cells enriched from blood (not recorded which). This TCR was sampled from a woman aged 25 to 39 with acute COVID-19. The chain couples TRBV30 to TRBJ1-3, with no clear D. Written as DNA, the CDR3 is TGTGCCTGGAGTGTCGGGGTCTCTGGAAACACCATATATTTT. Residues: CAWSVGVSGNTIYF.